Shown below are 31 T cell receptor beta chains from a single sample sequenced in a study of cytomegalovirus exposure and HLA in healthy donors. This PCR relied on a set of 60 Vbeta primers and 13 Jbeta primers. TCRdb's copy holds only in-frame clones and misses some; the assay was immunoSEQ multiplex PCR. In all, the sample yields about 100,000 clones. Source material: PBMCs. The receptors were sampled from a girl between 5 and 17 years old in good health and CMV-seropositive.

DNA for the CDR3: TGCGCCAGCAGCCAAGGGGCTAGCGGACTCACAGATACGCAGTATTTT. It yields the protein CASSQGASGLTDTQYF. The rearrangement uses TRBV4-3 and TRBJ2-3; 7 positions agree with TRBD2. J gave up 2 bases and V 1 base, and 6 bases lay outside the gene matches. This CDR3 comprises 16 residues. Germline V gene sequence: CDR1 LGHNA, CDR2 YSLEER.

This sequence joins TRBV28 and TRBJ1-5; TRBD1 is a possible D gene (5 bases). Germline CDR1 reads MDHEN; CDR2 reads SYDVKM. Trimming removed 10 bases from V and 7 bases from J, with 14 bases in between. This CDR3 contains 12 residues. DNA for the CDR3: TGTGCCACCCAGGGAGGTGGCCAGCCCCAGCATTTT. It codes for CATQGGGQPQHF.

This chain joins TRBV4-3 and TRBJ2-1; TRBD2 matches 8 bases. The germline V gene has CDR1 LGHNA and CDR2 YSLEER. V trimming: 0 bases; J trimming: 3 bases; junction bases outside the gene matches: 7. The CDR3 is made up of 17 amino acids. The CDR3 protein is CASSQDKTGGNYNEQFF. The CDR3 DNA follows: TGCGCCAGCAGCCAAGATAAGACGGGGGGGAACTACAATGAGCAGTTCTTC.

Concerning this clone: One end of the junction does not line up with germline, which may come from a read error. This chain joins TRBV6-5 and TRBJ1-2; 7 positions match TRBD1. This CDR3 has 14 residues. Looked up from germline, CDR1 is MNHEY and CDR2 is SVGAGI. The CDR3 DNA follows: TGTGCCAGCAGCGACCGGGACAGCGTACCTTATCCCTTCTTC. It specifies CASSDRDSVPYPFF.

V is TRBV19 and J is TRBJ1-2; 10 bases map to TRBD1. The germline V gene encodes CDR1 LNHDA and CDR2 SQIVND (reference sequence). J lost 4 bases, V lost 4 bases, and 3 bases had no gene match. The CDR3 consists of 14 residues. DNA for the CDR3: TGTGCCAGTAGTAGGGACAGGGGTCTCTATGGCTACACCTTC. Translation: CASSRDRGLYGYTF.

The chain joins TRBV4-3 to TRBJ1-4, with D hard to call. The CDR3 is 15 residues long. Per the germline V gene, CDR1 is LGHNA and CDR2 is YSLEER. V lost 3 bases and J 7 bases, leaving 15 bases between the germline ends. The CDR3 bases are TGCGCCAGCAGCCAGCTTCGGCGGGCTGCTGAAAAACTGTTTTTT. Its protein product is CASSQLRRAAEKLFF.

The chain couples TRBV2 to TRBJ2-1; D unclear. This CDR3 comprises 14 residues. Germline CDR1 reads SNHLY; CDR2 reads FYNNEI. The V and J ends lost 7 bases and 6 bases respectively, with 16 bases between them. CDR3 in DNA: TGTGCCAGCACCGATACTACCCATGGCAATGAGCAGTTCTTC. Translating it yields CASTDTTHGNEQFF.

This chain connects TRBV18 to TRBJ2-7; 8 nucleotides match TRBD1. The germline V gene has CDR1 KGHSH and CDR2 LQKENI. This CDR3 contains 14 residues. The ends lost 3 bases at V and 7 bases at J; junction bases unmatched: 8. The CDR3 region is CASSPLGRGQEQYF. CDR3 sequence (DNA): TGTGCCAGCTCACCCCTTGGCAGGGGGCAGGAGCAGTACTTC.

The genes are TRBV18 and TRBJ2-7; no firm D call. Trimming removed 3 bases from V and 0 bases from J, with 9 bases in between. CDR1 KGHSH and CDR2 LQKENI come from the germline V gene. This CDR3 has 14 residues. The CDR3 DNA follows: TGTGCCAGCTCACCGAGACTGAGCTCCTACGAGCAGTACTTC. Translated: CASSPRLSSYEQYF.

The V gene is TRBV15, the J gene TRBJ2-1, with D unresolved. Germline CDR1 and CDR2: LNHNV and YYDKDF (reference sequence). This CDR3 has 13 residues. V shed 4 bases and J shed 8 bases, with 12 bases lying between them. This CDR3 reads CATSKNLIDEQFF. As DNA, the CDR3 is TGTGCCACCAGCAAAAATCTCATAGATGAGCAGTTCTTC.

The chain uses TRBV9 and TRBJ1-5, with D perhaps TRBD1 (6 bases). Looked up from germline, CDR1 is SGDLS and CDR2 is YYNGEE. Trimming removed 0 bases from V and 0 bases from J, with 7 bases in between. There are 15 residues in the CDR3. The CDR3 loop is CASSVGTASNQPQHF. The CDR3 region has the DNA TGTGCCAGCAGCGTAGGGACAGCTAGCAATCAGCCCCAGCATTTT.

The chain has TRBV6-1 and TRBJ2-1; TRBD1 matches at 7 bases. The germline gives CDR1 MNHNS, CDR2 SASEGT. The CDR3 has 11 residues. V was pared by 7 bases and J by 10 bases, with 4 bases of the junction left unmatched. CDR3 in amino acids: CASNRGWEQFF. In nucleotides, the CDR3 is TGTGCCAGCAACAGGGGCTGGGAGCAGTTCTTC.

The chain employs TRBV15 and TRBJ1-2; possible D gene TRBD1, 5 bases. The CDR3 has 17 amino acids. Per the germline V gene, CDR1 is LNHNV and CDR2 is YYDKDF (reference sequence). V lost 1 base, J lost 3 bases, and 18 bases lay in between. The CDR3 coding sequence is TGTGCCACCAGCAGAGGGGGCGCGGGGGAGGGTCACTATGGCTACACCTTC. Its protein is CATSRGGAGEGHYGYTF.

The rearrangement uses TRBV10-1 and TRBJ2-5, with a weak D call TRBD1 (5 bases). The V end was cut by 3 bases, the J end by 5 bases, with 16 bases between. The CDR3 covers 15 residues. CDR1 and CDR2 (germline): WNHNN, SYGVQD (reference sequence). The CDR3 here is CASSDRDSVRETQYF. The CDR3 coding sequence is TGCGCCAGCAGTGACCGAGACAGCGTTAGGGAGACCCAGTACTTC.

The DNA for the CDR3 is TGTGCCTGGAGTATAGCCGACAGACCGGGGGGCGGCTACACCTTC. Amino acid sequence: CAWSIADRPGGGYTF. V gene TRBV30 combines with J gene TRBJ1-2; tentatively, D is TRBD1 (6 bases). This CDR3 spans 15 amino acids. The germline V gene has CDR1 GTSNPN and CDR2 SVGIG (reference sequence). V lost 2 bases, J lost 8 bases, and 21 bases lay in between.

The V gene is TRBV9, the J gene TRBJ1-2, with 7 bases lining up with TRBD1. Losses at the gene ends were 4 bases for V and 3 bases for J; bases not matched to a gene: 9. Germline values: CDR1 SGDLS, CDR2 YYNGEE. This CDR3 contains 15 residues. The CDR3 protein is CASSSPGQVDYGYTF. For the CDR3, the DNA is TGTGCCAGCAGCTCCCCAGGACAGGTTGACTATGGCTACACCTTC. Looking up the rest from reference TRBV9 and TRBJ1-2 gives the full variable domain: DSGVTQTPKHLITATGQRVTLRCSPRSGDLSVYWYQQSLDQGLQFLIQYYNGEERAKGNILERFSAQQFPDLHSELNLSSLELGDSALYFCASSSPGQVDYGYTFGSGTRLTVV.

The rearrangement uses TRBV6-1 and TRBJ2-7, with D maybe TRBD2 (5 bases). The CDR3 has 14 amino acids. Trimming cost V 1 base and J 3 bases, with 10 bases left between them. In germline, CDR1 is MNHNS, CDR2 SASEGT. CDR3 sequence: CASSEGLFIYEQYV. The CDR3, as DNA: TGTGCCAGCAGTGAAGGACTATTTATCTACGAGCAGTACGTC.

The chain combines TRBV4-1 with TRBJ1-5, with TRBD1 as a possible D gene (6 bases). Germline V gene lookup returns CDR1 MGHRA and CDR2 YSYEKL. CDR3 length: 15 amino acids. The V end lost 0 bases, the J end lost 7 bases, and 13 bases lay between the germline ends. DNA of the CDR3: TGCGCCAGCAGCCAAGATAGGAACAGGGCACAGCCCCAGCATTTT. Translating it yields CASSQDRNRAQPQHF.

Concerning this clone itself: Additional DNA sequences in this sample encode the identical CDR3. The chain's CDR3 is CASSGTGGYNEQFF. The CDR3 nucleotides are TGTGCCAGTAGCGGGACAGGGGGCTACAATGAGCAGTTCTTC. The V gene is TRBV19, the J gene TRBJ2-1; 11 bases are shared with TRBD1. V was clipped by 6 bases and J by 3 bases; unmatched bases: 1. Germline V lookup: CDR1 LNHDA, CDR2 SQIVND (reference sequence). The CDR3 has 14 amino acids.

This sequence joins TRBV6-5 and TRBJ2-5; 9 positions match TRBD1. J was trimmed by 4 bases and V by 2 bases; bases with no gene match: 5. The CDR3 is made up of 15 amino acids. Germline CDR1 and CDR2: MNHEY and SVGAGI. For the CDR3, the DNA is TGTGCCAGCAGTTACGGGACAGGGAGGCGAGAGACCCAGTACTTC. It codes for CASSYGTGRRETQYF.

The chain links TRBV10-3 to TRBJ1-3, with 7 bases that match TRBD1. The ends lost 6 bases at V and 2 bases at J; junction bases unmatched: 7. Germline V gene data show CDR1 as ENHRY and CDR2 as SYGVKD. This CDR3 is built from 15 residues. Here the CDR3 DNA reads TGTGCCATCAGAAGACAGGGTGAAGCTGGAAACACCATATATTTT. It encodes CAIRRQGEAGNTIYF.

The CDR3 bases are TGTGCCAGTAGTATCGACAGCACCTACGAGCAGTACTTC. Translation: CASSIDSTYEQYF. This chain uses TRBV19 with TRBJ2-7; TRBD1 might be the D (5 bases). CDR1 LNHDA and CDR2 SQIVND come from the germline V gene (reference sequence). The CDR3 runs 13 residues. Trimming took 3 bases from V and 2 from J, leaving 8 bases between them.

This chain joins TRBV6-1 and TRBJ2-7; a possible D gene is TRBD1 (5 bases). CDR1 and CDR2 (germline): MNHNS, SASEGT. With 2 bases removed from V and 2 bases from J, the gap between germline ends came to 10 bases. The CDR3 loop spans 14 amino acids. The CDR3 here is CASSERAGPYEQYV. The CDR3 DNA follows: TGTGCCAGCAGTGAAAGAGCAGGGCCCTACGAGCAGTACGTC.

The chain has TRBV30 and TRBJ1-2; TRBD1 matches at 8 bases. CDR3 length: 13 residues. Per the germline V gene, CDR1 is GTSNPN and CDR2 is SVGIG (reference sequence). After removal of 3 bases from V and 6 bases from J, the junction contained 6 bases not matched to a gene. This CDR3 reads CAWSPKDRDGYTF. The CDR3 DNA sequence: TGTGCCTGGAGCCCAAAGGACAGGGATGGCTACACCTTC.

V is TRBV13 and J is TRBJ1-2, with a possible D match to TRBD1 (5 bases). The V end was cut by 5 bases, the J end by 6 bases, with 16 bases between. There are 14 residues in the CDR3. Germline CDR1 reads PRHDT; CDR2 reads FYEKMQ (reference sequence). The CDR3 DNA is TGTGCCAGCAGCCCAGGGCGGGGTTTCCATGGCTACACCTTC. It encodes CASSPGRGFHGYTF.

The DNA for the CDR3 is TGTGCCAGCAGTTACTCTCCAGGGGGTGGCTACACCTTC. It codes for CASSYSPGGGYTF. The V call is TRBV6-5, the J call TRBJ1-2; 7 bases are a match to TRBD1. Trimming at V came to 0 bases and at J to 7 bases, leaving 2 bases not matched to a gene. The germline V gene has CDR1 MNHEY and CDR2 SVGAGI. The CDR3 runs to 13 residues.

J is TRBJ1-6 and V is TRBV5-3; a weak D match, TRBD1 (5 bases). TRBV5-3 is filed as an ORF, its function uncertain. V was trimmed by 3 bases and J by 10 bases, leaving 11 bases between them. This CDR3 region has 13 residues. The DNA of the CDR3 is TGTGCCAGAAGCTCCTCAGGGCCCTCACCCCTCCACTTT. Amino acids: CARSSSGPSPLHF.

The gene calls are TRBV15 and TRBJ2-5, with 9 bases identical to TRBD2. V shed 2 bases and J 5 bases; nucleotides not matched to a gene: 9. The CDR3 covers 16 residues. CDR1 and CDR2 (germline): LNHNV, YYDKDF (reference sequence). For the CDR3, the DNA is TGTGCCACCAGCAGAACAGCGGGGGGTCTTCTGGAGACCCAGTACTTC. Translating gives CATSRTAGGLLETQYF.

This sequence joins TRBV25-1 and TRBJ2-5; D uncertain. Germline V gives CDR1 MGHDK, CDR2 SYGVNS. V shed 3 bases and J shed 3 bases, with 8 bases lying between them. This CDR3 has 13 residues. The CDR3 DNA reads TGTGCCAGCAGTGACCCCGCTAAAGAGACCCAGTACTTC. It yields the protein CASSDPAKETQYF.

The rearrangement uses TRBV5-1 and TRBJ2-7, with D possibly being TRBD2 (7 bases). Looked up from germline, CDR1 is SGHRS and CDR2 is YFSETQ. This CDR3 contains 13 residues. Deletions cut 0 bases from V and 9 bases from J, with 13 bases between. The CDR3 loop is CASSLAGGRGQYF. CDR3 nucleotide sequence: TGCGCCAGCAGCTTGGCCGGGGGGCGCGGGCAGTACTTC.

The chain employs TRBV7-9 and TRBJ2-1; TRBD2 matches 8 bases. Losses at the gene ends were 3 bases for V and 7 bases for J; bases not matched to a gene: 2. The germline V gene has CDR1 SEHNR and CDR2 FQNEAQ (reference sequence). This CDR3 is built from 13 residues. CDR3 coding DNA: TGTGCCAGCAGCTTCCGGGGGGGGAATGAGCAGTTCTTC. Its translation: CASSFRGGNEQFF.